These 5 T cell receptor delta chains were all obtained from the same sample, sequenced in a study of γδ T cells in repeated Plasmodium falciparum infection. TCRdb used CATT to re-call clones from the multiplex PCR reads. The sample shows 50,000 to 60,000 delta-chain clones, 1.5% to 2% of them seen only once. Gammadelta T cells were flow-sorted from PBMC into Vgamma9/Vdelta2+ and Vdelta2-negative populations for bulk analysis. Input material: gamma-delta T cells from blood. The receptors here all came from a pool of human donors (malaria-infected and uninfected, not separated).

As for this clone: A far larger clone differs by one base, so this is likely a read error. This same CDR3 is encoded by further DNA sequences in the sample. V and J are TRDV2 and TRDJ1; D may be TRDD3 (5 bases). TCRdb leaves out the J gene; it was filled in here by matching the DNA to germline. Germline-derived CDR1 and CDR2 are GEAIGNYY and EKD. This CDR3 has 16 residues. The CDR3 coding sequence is TGTGCCTGTGACACCGTCGGGGGGGGTTACACCGACAAACTCATCTTT. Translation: CACDTVGGGYTDKLIF.

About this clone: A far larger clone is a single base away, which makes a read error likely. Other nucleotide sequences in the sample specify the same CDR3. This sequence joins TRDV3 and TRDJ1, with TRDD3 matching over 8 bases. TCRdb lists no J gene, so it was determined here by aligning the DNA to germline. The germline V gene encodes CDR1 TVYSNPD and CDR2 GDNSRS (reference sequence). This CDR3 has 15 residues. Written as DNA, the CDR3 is TGTGCCTTTTACCTGGGGATACTCAACACTGATAAACTCATCTTT. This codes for CAFYLGILNTDKLIF.

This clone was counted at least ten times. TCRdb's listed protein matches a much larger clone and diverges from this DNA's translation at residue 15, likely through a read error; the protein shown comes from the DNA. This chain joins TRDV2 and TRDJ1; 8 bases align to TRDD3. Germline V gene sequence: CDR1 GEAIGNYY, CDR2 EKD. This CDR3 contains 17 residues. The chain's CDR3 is CACDPLGDLEHTDKPIF. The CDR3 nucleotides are TGTGCCTGTGACCCTCTGGGGGACCTAGAGCACACCGATAAACCCATCTTT.

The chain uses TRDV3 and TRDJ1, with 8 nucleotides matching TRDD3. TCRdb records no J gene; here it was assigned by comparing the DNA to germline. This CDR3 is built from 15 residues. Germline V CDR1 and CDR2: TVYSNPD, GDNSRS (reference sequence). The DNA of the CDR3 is TGTGCTTTACCTTTTCTGGGGGACTACACCGATAAACTCATCTTT. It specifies CALPFLGDYTDKLIF.

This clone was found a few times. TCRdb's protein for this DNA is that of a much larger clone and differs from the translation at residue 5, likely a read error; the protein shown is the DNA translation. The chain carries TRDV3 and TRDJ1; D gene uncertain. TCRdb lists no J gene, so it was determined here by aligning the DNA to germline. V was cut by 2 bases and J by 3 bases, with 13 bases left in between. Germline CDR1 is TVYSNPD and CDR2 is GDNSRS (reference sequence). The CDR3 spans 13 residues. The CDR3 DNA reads TGTGCCTTTTCCTCCGGCCGGGCCGATAAACTCATCTTT. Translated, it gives CAFSSGRADKLIF.